The 22 T cell receptor beta chains reported below all come from one sample, sequenced in a study of T cell clonotyping in hematopoietic cell transplantation. Noted time point: recipient sample about 28 days before transplant, after cytoreduction. Profiling relied on immunoSEQ multiplex PCR, and the TCRdb table lists in-frame clones only, not all of them. Of 75,000 to 95,000 clones listed, 90% to 97% were seen once; the top ten hold roughly 1.5%. Sequencing used peripheral blood mononuclear cells, obtained before stem cell transplant. The receptors were sampled from a woman in her fifties or sixties with acute myeloid leukemia. Some clones in this sample may be carry-over from other donors' samples.

The chain recombines TRBV7-9 with TRBJ1-2; 7 nucleotides line up with TRBD1. With 2 bases clipped from V and 4 bases from J, the junction kept 4 bases outside the gene matches. The CDR3 extends over 14 amino acids. Germline assignment: CDR1 SEHNR and CDR2 FQNEAQ (reference sequence). CDR3 in amino acids: CASSLTGEAYGYTF. CDR3 nucleotide sequence: TGTGCCAGCAGCTTAACAGGGGAAGCCTATGGCTACACCTTC. Based on the CDR3 plus reference TRBV7-9 and TRBJ1-2, the full variable domain is DTGVSQNPRHKITKRGQNVTFRCDPISEHNRLYWYRQTLGQGPEFLTYFQNEAQLEKSRLLSDRFSAERPKGSFSTLEIQRTEQGDSAMYLCASSLTGEAYGYTFGSGTRLTVV.

The gene calls are TRBV7-6 and TRBJ1-4, with TRBD1 as a possible D gene (5 bases). The CDR3 loop spans 14 amino acids. CDR1 is SGHVS, CDR2 FNYEAQ, per germline. V lost 2 bases to trimming and J lost 5 bases, with 9 bases between them. This CDR3 reads CASSLRQLNEKLFF. The DNA for the CDR3 is TGTGCCAGCAGCTTACGACAGCTAAATGAAAAACTGTTTTTT.

V gene TRBV2 combines with J gene TRBJ2-5; D is perhaps TRBD1 (6 bases). Trimming stripped 3 bases from V and 4 bases from J, with 18 bases between. The CDR3 spans 16 residues. Germline V gene sequence: CDR1 SNHLY, CDR2 FYNNEI. CDR3 in DNA: TGTGCCAGCAGTGATTCAAGGGGGAAAACGAGAGAGACCCAGTACTTC. Protein: CASSDSRGKTRETQYF. Supplemented by reference TRBV2 and TRBJ2-5, the full variable domain reads EPEVTQTPSHQVTQMGQEVILRCVPISNHLYFYWYRQILGQKVEFLVSFYNNEISEKSEIFDDQFSVERPDGSNFTLKIRSTKLEDSAMYFCASSDSRGKTRETQYFGPGTRLLVL.

V usage is TRBV7-2 and J usage is TRBJ2-1, with 9 bases lining up with TRBD2. V was clipped by 4 bases and J by 7 bases; unmatched bases: 20. Germline values: CDR1 SGHTA, CDR2 FQGNSA. The CDR3 is 19 amino acids. CDR3 sequence: CASSSQGTVRRGGQNEQFF. The CDR3 region has the DNA TGTGCCAGCAGCTCCCAGGGGACCGTCCGGCGGGGGGGCCAAAATGAGCAGTTCTTC.

V is TRBV2 and J is TRBJ1-1; D gene unclear. V lost 6 bases and J lost 1, with 9 bases in between. Germline CDR1 SNHLY, CDR2 FYNNEI. The CDR3 contains 13 residues. Here the CDR3 DNA reads TGTGCCAGCAGGAGAGAGGCGAACACTGAAGCTTTCTTT. Translated, it gives CASRREANTEAFF.

The chain couples TRBV19 to TRBJ1-1, with no clear D. The germline V gene has CDR1 LNHDA and CDR2 SQIVND (reference sequence). With 5 bases removed from V and 6 bases from J, the gap between germline ends came to 10 bases. The CDR3 contains 12 residues. The CDR3 sequence: CASSPNGAEAFF. Written as DNA, the CDR3 is TGTGCCAGTAGTCCCAACGGCGCTGAAGCTTTCTTT.

The CDR3 sequence: CASSLTSGGVADTQYF. The CDR3 DNA reads as TGTGCCAGCAGCTTGACTAGCGGGGGGGTGGCAGATACGCAGTATTTT. The rearrangement joins TRBV5-6 to TRBJ2-3, with TRBD2 matching 13 bases. The length of the CDR3 is 16 residues. V lost 1 base, J lost 4 bases, and 3 bases stayed unmatched. Germline V gene lookup returns CDR1 SGHDT and CDR2 YYEEEE.

The chain employs TRBV4-1 and TRBJ1-1; D not resolved. Germline V lookup: CDR1 MGHRA, CDR2 YSYEKL. This CDR3 has 16 amino acids. V lost 1 base, J lost 0 bases, and 12 bases lay in between. CDR3 sequence (DNA): TGCGCCAGCAGCCAAGTTCTCGCCCGCATGAACACTGAAGCTTTCTTT. Translation: CASSQVLARMNTEAFF.

This clone occurred once. The chain combines TRBV10-3 with TRBJ2-5; a weak D match, TRBD2 (6 bases). Trimming took off 4 bases at V and 4 bases at J, with 13 bases between the two ends. This CDR3 has 14 amino acids. Germline V gene data show CDR1 as ENHRY and CDR2 as SYGVKD. CDR3 amino acids: CAISVRGEGETQYF. DNA for the CDR3: TGTGCCATCAGTGTGCGGGGTGAAGGAGAGACCCAGTACTTC.

V is TRBV6-6 and J is TRBJ1-2; the D is unclear. The CDR3 is 11 amino acids. The V gene's germline CDR1 is MNHNY and CDR2 SVGAGI (reference sequence). The V end lost 1 base, the J end lost 8 bases, and 5 bases lay between the germline ends. CDR3 nucleotide sequence: TGTGCCAGCAGTTACTATGGGGGCTACACCTTC. Protein: CASSYYGGYTF.

The CDR3 spells CASSLVPGVNTEAFF. Here the CDR3 DNA reads TGCGCCAGCAGCTTGGTGCCAGGGGTGAACACTGAAGCTTTCTTT. The chain combines TRBV5-1 with TRBJ1-1; TRBD1 is a possible D gene (6 bases). V gave up 0 bases and J gave up 0 bases, with 9 bases separating them. Germline CDR1 SGHRS, CDR2 YFSETQ. This CDR3 is built from 15 residues.

This clone was observed a handful of times. The rearrangement uses TRBV9 and TRBJ2-3, with D hard to call. The ends were cut back, 0 bases at V and 2 bases at J, with 4 bases in the middle. The CDR3 runs to 13 residues. From germline, CDR1 is SGDLS and CDR2 YYNGEE. The CDR3 DNA sequence: TGTGCCAGCAGCGTAGGAGTCACAGATACGCAGTATTTT. Amino acids: CASSVGVTDTQYF.

The chain couples TRBV11-2 to TRBJ2-7, with D uncertain. The V and J ends lost 1 base and 3 bases respectively, with 7 bases between them. The CDR3 is made up of 13 amino acids. Germline V lookup: CDR1 SGHAT, CDR2 FQNNGV. CDR3 nucleotides: TGTGCCAGCAGCTTAGCAGGTTTCTACGAGCAGTACTTC. Its translation: CASSLAGFYEQYF.

This clone has only one observation. The CDR3 region has the DNA TGCGCCAGCAGCTTGGCCGGGACAGGGTCCTATGGCTACACCTTC. Protein: CASSLAGTGSYGYTF. The V call is TRBV5-1, the J call TRBJ1-2; 9 positions agree with TRBD1. Germline lookup yields CDR1 SGHRS and CDR2 YFSETQ. This CDR3 contains 15 residues. The V segment lost 0 bases and the J segment 4 bases; nucleotides outside the gene matches: 4. Variable domain in full (rest from reference TRBV5-1 and TRBJ1-2): KAGVTQTPRYLIKTRGQQVTLSCSPISGHRSVSWYQQTPGQGLQFLFEYFSETQRNKGNFPGRFSGRQFSNSRSEMNVSTLELGDSALYLCASSLAGTGSYGYTFGSGTRLTVV.

The gene calls are TRBV27 and TRBJ2-2; TRBD1 agrees at 9 bases. The CDR3 has 16 residues. Germline assignment: CDR1 MNHEY and CDR2 SMNVEV (reference sequence). V shed 0 bases and J 6 bases; nucleotides not matched to a gene: 5. The CDR3 protein is CASSLSGTGSPGELFF. The CDR3 nucleotides are TGTGCCAGCAGTTTATCTGGGACAGGGAGCCCCGGGGAGCTGTTTTTT.

The chain employs TRBV6-1 and TRBJ2-1; D is undetermined. Per germline, CDR1 MNHNS and CDR2 SASEGT. Trimming took off 5 bases at V and 0 bases at J, with 11 bases between the two ends. There are 15 residues in the CDR3. CDR3 amino acids: CASSTRTSSYNEQFF. The CDR3 DNA is TGTGCCAGCAGTACGCGGACCAGCTCCTACAATGAGCAGTTCTTC.

V is TRBV7-3 and J is TRBJ2-5; no definite D call. The germline V gene encodes CDR1 SGHTA and CDR2 FQGTGA. The CDR3 consists of 14 residues. Trimming removed 3 bases from V and 5 bases from J, with 13 bases in between. The CDR3 nucleotides read TGTGCCAGCAGCTTCGTGGGATCCGGTGAGACCCAGTACTTC. Protein product: CASSFVGSGETQYF.

V usage is TRBV5-1 and J usage is TRBJ1-1, with a weak D call TRBD1 (5 bases). V was trimmed by 4 bases and J by 2 bases, leaving 15 bases between them. The CDR3 is made up of 15 amino acids. CDR1 and CDR2 from the germline V gene are SGHRS and YFSETQ. The CDR3 here is CASSPGTTANTEAFF. In DNA, the CDR3 is TGCGCCAGCAGCCCGGGGACGACAGCCAACACTGAAGCTTTCTTT.

The chain has TRBV30 and TRBJ2-7; perhaps D is TRBD1 or TRBD2 (5 bases each). Germline-derived CDR1 and CDR2 are GTSNPN and SVGIG (reference sequence). The V and J ends lost 0 bases and 3 bases respectively, with 15 bases between them. There are 15 residues in the CDR3. The CDR3 region is CAWSVMGVKVYEQYF. For the CDR3, the DNA is TGTGCCTGGAGTGTCATGGGGGTAAAGGTCTACGAGCAGTACTTC.

The rearrangement uses TRBV30 and TRBJ1-1, with a possible D match to TRBD1 (6 bases). Germline CDR1 and CDR2: GTSNPN and SVGIG (reference sequence). The CDR3 is 14 amino acids. Trimming removed 3 bases from V and 3 bases from J, with 14 bases in between. The CDR3 bases are TGTGCCTGGAGACCCCGGGGGGCGGACACTGAAGCTTTCTTT. It codes for CAWRPRGADTEAFF.

This sequence joins TRBV2 and TRBJ1-4; D call uncertain. The CDR3 length is 15 residues. CDR1 and CDR2 from the germline V gene are SNHLY and FYNNEI. Trimming removed 1 base from V and 3 bases from J, with 9 bases in between. The CDR3 nucleotides read TGTGCCAGCAGTGAAGATCAGAACCCTAATGAAAAACTGTTTTTT. Protein product: CASSEDQNPNEKLFF. The entire variable domain, with the rest obtained from reference TRBV2 and TRBJ1-4, is as follows: EPEVTQTPSHQVTQMGQEVILRCVPISNHLYFYWYRQILGQKVEFLVSFYNNEISEKSEIFDDQFSVERPDGSNFTLKIRSTKLEDSAMYFCASSEDQNPNEKLFFGSGTQLSVL.

The chain carries TRBV13 and TRBJ2-1; TRBD1 matches at 7 bases. Unmatched junction bases numbered 6, after V lost 5 bases and J lost 2 bases. Per germline, CDR1 PRHDT and CDR2 FYEKMQ (reference sequence). This CDR3 contains 15 residues. For the CDR3, the DNA is TGTGCCAGCAGCCAAGGGGGCAGGACCTACAATGAGCAGTTCTTC. Translation gives CASSQGGRTYNEQFF.